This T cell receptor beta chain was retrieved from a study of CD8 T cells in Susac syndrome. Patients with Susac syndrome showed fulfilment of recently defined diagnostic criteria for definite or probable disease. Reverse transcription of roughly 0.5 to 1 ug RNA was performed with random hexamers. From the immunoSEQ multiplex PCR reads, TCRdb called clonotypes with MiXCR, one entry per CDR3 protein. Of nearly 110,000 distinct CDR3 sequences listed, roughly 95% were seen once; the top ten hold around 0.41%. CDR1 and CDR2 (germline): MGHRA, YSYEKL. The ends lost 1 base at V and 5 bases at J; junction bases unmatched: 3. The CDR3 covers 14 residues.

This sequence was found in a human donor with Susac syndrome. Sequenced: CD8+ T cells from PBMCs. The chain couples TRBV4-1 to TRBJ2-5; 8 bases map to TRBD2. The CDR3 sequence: CASSQAGGLETQYF. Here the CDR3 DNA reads TGCGCCAGCAGCCAAGCGGGGGGGCTTGAGACCCAGTACTTC.